The subject of this entry is one T cell receptor (beta chain). The data were taken from a study of blood T cell repertoires in COVID-19. TCRdb's table, derived via immunoSEQ multiplex PCR, lists solely in-frame clones and lacks some. The sample shows 100,000 to 150,000 clones, approximately 81% of them seen only once. Germline V CDR1 and CDR2: MDHEN, SYDVKM. The CDR3 is 15 amino acids. The V end was cut by 1 base, the J end by 0 bases, with 10 bases between. Seattle patients were enrolled while actively infected and followed longitudinally. This receptor was taken from a man older than 75 with COVID-19, enrolled during active disease. Sequenced material: peripheral blood. The chain uses TRBV28 and TRBJ2-7, with unresolved D. Here the CDR3 reads CASSLFPENSYEQYF. In DNA form, the CDR3 reads TGTGCCAGCAGTTTATTCCCTGAGAACTCCTACGAGCAGTACTTC.